This record looks at one T cell receptor (beta chain) sequence and its context. This specimen belongs to a study of blood T cell repertoires in COVID-19. Some clones are missing from TCRdb's copy, which holds only in-frame ones; the method was immunoSEQ multiplex PCR. Here the sample spans 300,000 to 400,000 clones, about 91% being singletons. This CDR3 region has 14 residues. In germline, CDR1 is SGHNT, CDR2 YYREEE (reference sequence). Deletions cut 0 bases from V and 0 bases from J, with 7 bases between. This TCR derives from a woman aged 30 to 39 with COVID-19, enrolled during active disease. Material: peripheral blood. The chain has TRBV5-4 and TRBJ2-7; tentative D call: TRBD2 (5 bases). The CDR3 here is CASSLAAGSYEQYF. CDR3 DNA sequence: TGTGCCAGCAGCTTGGCCGCGGGCTCCTACGAGCAGTACTTC. The whole variable domain, remainder taken from reference TRBV5-4 and TRBJ2-7, is ETGVTQSPTHLIKTRGQQVTLRCSSQSGHNTVSWYQQALGQGPQFIFQYYREEENGRGNFPPRFSGLQFPNYSSELNVNALELDDSALYLCASSLAAGSYEQYFGPGTRLTVT.